This T cell receptor beta chain was documented in a study of PD-1 blockade in mismatch repair-deficient tumors. The repertoire was sequenced with immunoSEQ multiplex PCR; TCRdb's copy has only in-frame clones and lacks some. This sample has about 79,000 clones, with roughly 80% found just once. The CDR3 runs 12 residues. The germline V and J ends were trimmed by 1 base and 7 bases, with 4 bases remaining between them. Germline values: CDR1 LNHDA, CDR2 SQIVND (reference sequence). The source is an adult with mismatch repair-deficient cancer. The sample consisted of peripheral blood, taken 44 weeks after starting pembrolizumab. The chain employs TRBV19 and TRBJ1-4; D ambiguous. The DNA for the CDR3 is TGTGCCAGTAGTATAGGGGTTGAAAAACTGTTTTTT. Protein product: CASSIGVEKLFF.